A selection of T cell receptor beta chains follows, all from one sample in a study of shared clonotypes between healthy human individuals. Produced via immunoSEQ multiplex PCR; TCRdb's table is partial and in-frame only. The sample lists fewer than 700,000 clones, around three quarters occurring once. Material for sequencing was PBMCs. The receptors come from a woman in her 40s in good health. Some clones in this sample may be carry-over from other donors' samples. The CDR3 runs from the conserved cysteine through the conserved F or W. A D gene is named only where the DNA matches it firmly. Clone size is shown for a subset of rows, as once, few, many or a class of expanded clone.

size,D,J,V,DNA,CDR3
once,TRBD1,TRBJ2-6,TRBV10-3,TGTGCCATCAGAGCCGGGACAGTGAGCTCTGGGGCCAACGTCCTGACTTTC,CAIRAGTVSSGANVLTF
-,-,TRBJ2-3,TRBV7-9,TGTGCCAGCAGCTTATCGGCCCCCACAGATACGCAGTATTTT,CASSLSAPTDTQYF
few,TRBD1,TRBJ1-5,TRBV28,TGTGCCAGCAGTGGACAGGTAGCGCAGCCCCAGCATTTT,CASSGQVAQPQHF
-,-,TRBJ1-2,TRBV5-4,TGTGCCAGCAGCTTGGCGGGACTCCTGCATGGCTACACCTTC,CASSLAGLLHGYTF
-,-,TRBJ1-2,TRBV5-1,TGCGCCAGCAGCTTCAAGGGCGACTATGGCTACACCTTC,CASSFKGDYGYTF
-,TRBD2,TRBJ2-3,TRBV10-2,TGCGCCAGCAGGGGGACTAGCGAAAGCACAGATACGCAGTATTTT,CASRGTSESTDTQYF
-,TRBD1,TRBJ2-5,TRBV29-1,TGCAGCGTTGAGGTCCCGGGACAGCTAGAGACCCAGTACTTC,CSVEVPGQLETQYF
-,-,TRBJ2-7,TRBV11-2,TGTGCCAGCAGACGTCCGGGTTCCTACGAGCAGTACTTC,CASRRPGSYEQYF
-,TRBD2,TRBJ2-1,TRBV5-3,TGTGCCAGAAGCTTGGGCGGGAGAGGGTACAATGAGCAGTTCTTC,CARSLGGRGYNEQFF
once,TRBD1,TRBJ2-1,TRBV27,TGTGCCAGCAGTCTGGGACAGGGGTCTGAGCAGTTCTTC,CASSLGQGSEQFF
-,TRBD1,TRBJ1-6,TRBV4-2,TGTGCCAGCAGCCAAGATAGGGGAGGGGGCGAGTATAATTCACCCCTCCACTTT,CASSQDRGGGEYNSPLHF
-,-,TRBJ2-3,TRBV5-6,TGTGCCAGCAGCTTGGTCGTACTACTCACAGATACGCAGTATTTT,CASSLVVLLTDTQYF
-,-,TRBJ2-7,TRBV10-3,TGTGCCATCGGGGGACTTAGCTCCTACGAGCAGTACTTC,CAIGGLSSYEQYF
-,-,TRBJ2-7,TRBV18,TGTGCCAGCTCACCTACTGGGGCCACCTCCTACGAGCAGTACTTC,CASSPTGATSYEQYF
many,-,TRBJ2-2,TRBV30,TGTGCCTGGACCCGACAGATAGGGTCCGGGGAGCTGTTTTTT,CAWTRQIGSGELFF
-,TRBD2,TRBJ2-1,TRBV10-3,TGTGCCACGGTGCAAGGGCTAGCGGGAGACAATGAGCAGTTCTTC,CATVQGLAGDNEQFF
-,-,TRBJ2-5,TRBV10-3,TGTGCCACCAGGACAGTAGAAGAGACCCAGTACTTC,CATRTVEETQYF
-,-,TRBJ2-5,TRBV7-2,TGTGCCAGCAGCTTAGTCGCCCAAGAGACCCAGTACTTC,CASSLVAQETQYF
-,-,TRBJ2-2,TRBV7-8,TGTGCCAGCAGCTTAGAGGTCAGACAGGCGAACACCGGGGAGCTGTTTTTT,CASSLEVRQANTGELFF
few,-,TRBJ2-5,TRBV19,TGTGCCAGTAGTTTTGGGGCCCAAGAGACCCAGTACTTC,CASSFGAQETQYF
-,-,TRBJ2-5,TRBV6-1,TGTGCCAGCAACGACATACAAGAGACCCAGTACTTC,CASNDIQETQYF
once,-,TRBJ1-5,TRBV28,TGTGCCAGCAGTTTGGGGGGATTCTATCAGCCCCAGCATTTT,CASSLGGFYQPQHF
-,TRBD1,TRBJ1-2,TRBV6-1,TGTGCCAGGGACAGGGACAGGGAAACAAATGGCTACACCTTC,CARDRDRETNGYTF